This note documents a single TCR beta chain sequence. The source of the sample is a study of blood T cell repertoires in COVID-19. Study as a whole: Acute and convalescent COVID-19 specimens originated in the United States, Italy and Spain. In each case, the material was cDNA or gDNA derived from T cells, B-cell-depleted T cells, or PBMCs.

From germline, CDR1 is MNHEY and CDR2 SMNVEV (reference sequence). The CDR3 is 13 amino acids. Trimming left V 5 bases short and J 9 bases short, with 14 bases between. Authors' processing steps: Reference gene primer amplification yielded estimated nucleated cell counts. Assay: immunoSEQ multiplex PCR; the TCRdb copy retains only in-frame clones and omits some. V, J and clone size were drawn from that table, and D and trimming were deduced from the DNA. The table includes 140,000 to 150,000 clones, under 90% detected once. The chain combines TRBV27 with TRBJ2-1; D might be TRBD1 (6 bases). Sample: peripheral blood. This TCR derives from a human donor in a cohort sampled during active COVID-19. The CDR3 loop is CASSNRVYSEQFF. CDR3 sequence (DNA): TGTGCCAGCAGTAACAGGGTTTATAGTGAGCAGTTCTTC.